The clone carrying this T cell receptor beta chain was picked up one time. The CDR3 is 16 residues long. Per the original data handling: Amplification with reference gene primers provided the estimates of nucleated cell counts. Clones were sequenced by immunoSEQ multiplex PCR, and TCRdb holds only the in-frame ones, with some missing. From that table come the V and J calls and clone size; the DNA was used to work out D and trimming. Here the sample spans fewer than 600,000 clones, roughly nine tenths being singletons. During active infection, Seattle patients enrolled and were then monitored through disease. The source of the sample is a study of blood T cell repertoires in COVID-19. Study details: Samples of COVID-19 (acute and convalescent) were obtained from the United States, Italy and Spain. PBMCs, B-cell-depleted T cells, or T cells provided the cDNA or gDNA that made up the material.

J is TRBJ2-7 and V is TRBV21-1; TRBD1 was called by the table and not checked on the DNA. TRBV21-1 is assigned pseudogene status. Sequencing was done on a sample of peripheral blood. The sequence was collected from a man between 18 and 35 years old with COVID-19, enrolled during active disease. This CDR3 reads CANPTPQGSYPYEQYF. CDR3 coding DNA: TGTGCCAACCCAACCCCCCAGGGGAGCTATCCCTACGAGCAGTACTTC.